This TCR beta chain was sequenced during a study of T cells in Graves' hyperthyroidism and ophthalmopathy. Study findings and constraints: Classification by a 13 V-J model distinguished ophthalmopathy from stable hyperthyroidism.

This clonotype came up many times. Its antigen is not identified. It was RNA transcripts that yielded the amplified TCR beta CDR3 regions. Researchers ran a first-round RT-PCR on the TCR CDR3 using the HTBI primer set. TCRdb re-analysed the multiplex PCR reads in MiXCR, keeping a single row per CDR3 protein. The sample holds around 480,000 distinct CDR3 sequences, roughly an eighth seen once. The V gene lost 5 bases and the J gene lost 0 bases, with 8 bases spanning the gap. The CDR3 runs 14 residues. Germline V CDR1 and CDR2: SGHNT, YENEEA. This receptor was identified in a woman aged 18-29 years with Graves' hyperthyroidism. The material sequenced was blood. The chain links TRBV11-3 to TRBJ2-1; perhaps TRBD1 as D (5 bases). As DNA, the CDR3 is TGTGCCAGCAGCCGACAGAACTCCTACAATGAGCAGTTCTTC. Translating it yields CASSRQNSYNEQFF. The full variable domain, completed using reference TRBV11-3 and TRBJ2-1, is EAGVVQSPRYKIIEKKQPVAFWCNPISGHNTLYWYLQNLGQGPELLIRYENEEAVDDSQLPKDRFSAERLKGVDSTLKIQPAELGDSAVYLCASSRQNSYNEQFFGPGTRLTVL.